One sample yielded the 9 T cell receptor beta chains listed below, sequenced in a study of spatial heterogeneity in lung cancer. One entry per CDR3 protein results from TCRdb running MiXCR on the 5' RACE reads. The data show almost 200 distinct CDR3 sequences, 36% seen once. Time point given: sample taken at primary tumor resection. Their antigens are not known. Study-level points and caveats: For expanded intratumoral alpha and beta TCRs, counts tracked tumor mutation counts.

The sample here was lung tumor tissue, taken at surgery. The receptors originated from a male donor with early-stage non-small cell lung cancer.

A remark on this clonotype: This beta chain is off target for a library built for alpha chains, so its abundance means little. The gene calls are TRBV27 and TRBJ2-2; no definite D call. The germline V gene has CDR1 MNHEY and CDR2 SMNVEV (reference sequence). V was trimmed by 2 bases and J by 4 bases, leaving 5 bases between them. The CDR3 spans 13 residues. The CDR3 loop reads CASSLQVTGELFF. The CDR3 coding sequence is TGTGCCAGCAGTTTACAGGTCACCGGGGAGCTGTTTTTT.

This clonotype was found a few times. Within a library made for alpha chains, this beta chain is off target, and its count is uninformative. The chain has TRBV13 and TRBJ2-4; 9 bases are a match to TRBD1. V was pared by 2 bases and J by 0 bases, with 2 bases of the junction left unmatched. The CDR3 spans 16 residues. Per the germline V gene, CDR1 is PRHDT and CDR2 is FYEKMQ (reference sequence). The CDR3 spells CASSLPGQGAKNIQYF. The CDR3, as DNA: TGTGCCAGCAGCTTACCGGGACAGGGAGCCAAAAACATTCAGTACTTC.

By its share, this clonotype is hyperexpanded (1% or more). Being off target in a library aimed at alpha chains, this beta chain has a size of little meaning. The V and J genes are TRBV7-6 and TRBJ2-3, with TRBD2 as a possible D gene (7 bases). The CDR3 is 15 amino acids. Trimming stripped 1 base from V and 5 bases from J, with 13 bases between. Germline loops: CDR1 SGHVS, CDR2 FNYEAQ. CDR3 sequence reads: CASSLGGGWGDTQYF. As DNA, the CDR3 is TGTGCCAGCAGCTTAGGCGGGGGCTGGGGAGATACGCAGTATTTT.

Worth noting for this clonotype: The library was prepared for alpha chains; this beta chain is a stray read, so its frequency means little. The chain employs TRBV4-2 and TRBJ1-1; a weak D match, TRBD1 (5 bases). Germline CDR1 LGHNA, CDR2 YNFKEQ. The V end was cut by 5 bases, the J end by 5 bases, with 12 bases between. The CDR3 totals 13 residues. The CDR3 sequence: CASSTSGSTEAFF. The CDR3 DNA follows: TGTGCCAGCAGCACATCAGGGAGTACTGAAGCTTTCTTT.

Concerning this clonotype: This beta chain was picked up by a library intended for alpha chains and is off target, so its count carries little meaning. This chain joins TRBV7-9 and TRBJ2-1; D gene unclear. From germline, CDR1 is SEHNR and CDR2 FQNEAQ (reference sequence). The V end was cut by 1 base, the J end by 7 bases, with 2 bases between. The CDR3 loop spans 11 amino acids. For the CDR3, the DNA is TGTGCCAGCAGCTTAGATAATGAGCAGTTCTTC. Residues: CASSLDNEQFF.

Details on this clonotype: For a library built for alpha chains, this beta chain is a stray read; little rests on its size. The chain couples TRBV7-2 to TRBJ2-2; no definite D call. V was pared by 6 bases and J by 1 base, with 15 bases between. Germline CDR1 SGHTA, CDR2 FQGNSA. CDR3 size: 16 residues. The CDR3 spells CASSRSSVGNTGELFF. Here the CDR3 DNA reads TGTGCCAGCAGTCGAAGCAGCGTGGGGAACACCGGGGAGCTGTTTTTT.

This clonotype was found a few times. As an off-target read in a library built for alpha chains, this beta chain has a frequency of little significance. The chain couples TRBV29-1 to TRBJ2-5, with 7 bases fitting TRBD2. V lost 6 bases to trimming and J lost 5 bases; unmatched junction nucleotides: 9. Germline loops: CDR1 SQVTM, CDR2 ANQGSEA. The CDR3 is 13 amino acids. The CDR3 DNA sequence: TGCAGCGTACTGCGGGGGAGGATGGAGACCCAGTACTTC. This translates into CSVLRGRMETQYF. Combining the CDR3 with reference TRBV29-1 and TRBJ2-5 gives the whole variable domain SAVISQKPSRDICQRGTSLTIQCQVDSQVTMMFWYRQQPGQSLTLIATANQGSEATYESGFVIDKFPISRPNLTFSTLTVSNMSPEDSSIYLCSVLRGRMETQYFGPGTRLLVL.

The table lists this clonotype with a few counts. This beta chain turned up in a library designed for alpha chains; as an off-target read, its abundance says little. CDR3 in DNA: TGCGCCAGCAGCCAAGTGGAAAAACTAGCGGGAGCAAAATTCTTC. Amino acid sequence: CASSQVEKLAGAKFF. This rearrangement joins TRBV4-1 to TRBJ2-1; TRBD2 agrees at 11 bases. Trimming cost V 1 base and J 16 bases; bases outside gene matches: 12. The CDR3 contains 15 residues. The germline V gene has CDR1 MGHRA and CDR2 YSYEKL.

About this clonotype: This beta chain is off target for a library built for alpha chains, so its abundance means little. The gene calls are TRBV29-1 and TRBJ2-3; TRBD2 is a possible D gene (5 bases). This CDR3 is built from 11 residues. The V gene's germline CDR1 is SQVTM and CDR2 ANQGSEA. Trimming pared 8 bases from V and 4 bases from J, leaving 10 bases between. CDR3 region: CSTGAADTQYF. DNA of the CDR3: TGCAGCACCGGAGCGGCAGATACGCAGTATTTT.